The clone carrying this TCR beta chain is labeled as medium-sized. Its antigen is undetermined. Live CD3+CD8+TCRalphabeta+ cells were sorted into four subsets by PD-1 and/or TIGIT. Each library started from roughly 15 ng of total RNA using the QIAseq Immune Repertoire TCR panel. TCRdb passed the reads through MiXCR, listing each CDR3 protein once. Among roughly 700 distinct CDR3 sequences, roughly 9% were seen once, and the ten largest hold 35% to 45%. The data stem from a study of circulating CD8 cells and anti-PD-1 response in melanoma. Overall study results and limits: Replicates were generally not done for experiments.

The CDR3 consists of 14 residues. Per germline, CDR1 MGHRA and CDR2 YSYEKL. Germline trimming cut 4 bases from V and 0 bases from J; bases unmatched to any gene: 3. Sequences were derived from CD8+ T cells from PBMCs, sampled at baseline or after one month of anti-PD-1 therapy (not recorded which). V and J are TRBV4-1 and TRBJ2-7; 7 bases line up with TRBD2. The clonotype comes from a human donor with melanoma. DNA of the CDR3: TGCGCCAGCAGCCCTTGGGGGGGCTCCTACGAGCAGTACTTC. The encoded protein is CASSPWGGSYEQYF.